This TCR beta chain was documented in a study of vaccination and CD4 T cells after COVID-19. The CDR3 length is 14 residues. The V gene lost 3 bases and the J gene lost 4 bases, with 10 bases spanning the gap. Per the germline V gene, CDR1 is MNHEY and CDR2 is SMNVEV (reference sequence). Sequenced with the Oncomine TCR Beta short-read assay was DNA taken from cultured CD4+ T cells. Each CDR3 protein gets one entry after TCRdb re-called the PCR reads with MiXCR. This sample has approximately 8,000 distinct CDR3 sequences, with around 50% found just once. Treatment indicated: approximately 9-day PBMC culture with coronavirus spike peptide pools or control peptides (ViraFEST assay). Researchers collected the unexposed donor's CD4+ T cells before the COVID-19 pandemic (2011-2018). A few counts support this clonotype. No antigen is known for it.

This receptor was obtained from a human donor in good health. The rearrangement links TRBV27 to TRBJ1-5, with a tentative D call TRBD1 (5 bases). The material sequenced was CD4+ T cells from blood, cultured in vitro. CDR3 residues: CASSFGGVNQPQHF. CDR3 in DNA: TGTGCCAGCAGTTTCGGGGGGGTAAATCAGCCCCAGCATTTT.